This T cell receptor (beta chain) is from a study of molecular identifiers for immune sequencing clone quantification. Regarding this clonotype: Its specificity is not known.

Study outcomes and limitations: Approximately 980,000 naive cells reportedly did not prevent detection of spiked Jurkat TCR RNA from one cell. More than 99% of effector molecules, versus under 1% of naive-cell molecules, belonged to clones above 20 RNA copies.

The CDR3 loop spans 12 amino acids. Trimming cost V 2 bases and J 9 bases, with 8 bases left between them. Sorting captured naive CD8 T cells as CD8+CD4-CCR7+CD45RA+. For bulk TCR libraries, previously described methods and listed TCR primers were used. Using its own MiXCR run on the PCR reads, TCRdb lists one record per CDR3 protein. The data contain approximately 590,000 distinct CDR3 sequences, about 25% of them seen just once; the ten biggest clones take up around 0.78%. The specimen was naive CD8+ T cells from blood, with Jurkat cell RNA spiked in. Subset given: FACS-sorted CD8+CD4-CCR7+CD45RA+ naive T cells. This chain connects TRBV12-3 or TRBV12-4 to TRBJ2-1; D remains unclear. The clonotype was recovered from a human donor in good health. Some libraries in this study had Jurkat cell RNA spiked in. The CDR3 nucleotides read TGTGCCAGCAGTTTATATCAGGCTGAGCAGTTCTTC. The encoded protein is CASSLYQAEQFF.